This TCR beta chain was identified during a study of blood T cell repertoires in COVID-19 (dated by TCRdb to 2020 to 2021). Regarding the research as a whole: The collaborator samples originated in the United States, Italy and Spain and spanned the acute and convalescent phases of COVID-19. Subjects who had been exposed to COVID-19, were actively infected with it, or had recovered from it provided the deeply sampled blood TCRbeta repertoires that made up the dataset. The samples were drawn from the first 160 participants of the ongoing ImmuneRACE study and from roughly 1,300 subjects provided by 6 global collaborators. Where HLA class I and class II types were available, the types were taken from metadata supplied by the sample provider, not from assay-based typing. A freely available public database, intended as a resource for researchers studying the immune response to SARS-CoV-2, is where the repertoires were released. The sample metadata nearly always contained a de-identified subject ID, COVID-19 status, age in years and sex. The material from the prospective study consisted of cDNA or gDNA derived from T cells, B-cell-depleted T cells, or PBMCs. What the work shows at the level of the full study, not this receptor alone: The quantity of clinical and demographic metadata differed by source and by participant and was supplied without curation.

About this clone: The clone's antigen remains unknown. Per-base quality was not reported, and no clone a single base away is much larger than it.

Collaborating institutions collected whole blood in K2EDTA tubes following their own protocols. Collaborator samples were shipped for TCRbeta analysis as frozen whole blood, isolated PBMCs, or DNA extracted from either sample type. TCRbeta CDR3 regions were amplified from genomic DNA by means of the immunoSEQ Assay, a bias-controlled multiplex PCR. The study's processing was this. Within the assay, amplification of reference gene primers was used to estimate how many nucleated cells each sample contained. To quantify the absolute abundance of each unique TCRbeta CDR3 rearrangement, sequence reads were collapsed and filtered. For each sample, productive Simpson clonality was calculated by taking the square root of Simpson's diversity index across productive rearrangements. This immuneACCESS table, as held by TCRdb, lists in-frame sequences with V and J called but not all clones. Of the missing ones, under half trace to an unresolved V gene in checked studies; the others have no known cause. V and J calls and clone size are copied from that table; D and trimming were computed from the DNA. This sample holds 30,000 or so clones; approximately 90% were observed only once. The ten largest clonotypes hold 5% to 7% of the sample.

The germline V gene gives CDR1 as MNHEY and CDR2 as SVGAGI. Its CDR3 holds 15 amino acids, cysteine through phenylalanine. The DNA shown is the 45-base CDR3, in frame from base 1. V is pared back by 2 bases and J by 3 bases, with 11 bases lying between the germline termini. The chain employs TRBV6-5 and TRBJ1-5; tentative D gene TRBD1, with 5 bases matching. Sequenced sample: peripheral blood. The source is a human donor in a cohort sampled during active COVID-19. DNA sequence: TGTGCCAGCAGTTACGCTTGGGGCCCCAATCAGCCCCAGCATTTT. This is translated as CASSYAWGPNQPQHF.